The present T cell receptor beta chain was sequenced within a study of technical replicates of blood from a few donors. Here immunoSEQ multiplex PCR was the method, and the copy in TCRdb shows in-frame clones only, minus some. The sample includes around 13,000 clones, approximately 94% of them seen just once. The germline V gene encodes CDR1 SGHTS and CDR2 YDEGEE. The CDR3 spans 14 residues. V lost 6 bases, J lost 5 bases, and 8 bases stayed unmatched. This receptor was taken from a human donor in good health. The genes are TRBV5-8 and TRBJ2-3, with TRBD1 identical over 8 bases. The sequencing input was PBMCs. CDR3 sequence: CASNLGQGGDTQYF. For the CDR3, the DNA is TGTGCCAGCAACCTAGGACAGGGAGGAGATACGCAGTATTTT.